The rows below give T cell receptor beta chains drawn from one sample of a study of cytomegalovirus exposure and HLA in healthy donors. The protocol was immunoSEQ multiplex PCR, while the TCRdb copy is restricted to in-frame clones and leaves out a portion. The data show roughly 250,000 clones, approximately 86% seen once. Sequencing was carried out using PBMCs. The receptors were gathered from a woman in her 30s in good health and CMV-seropositive. The CDR3 runs from the conserved cysteine through the conserved F or W. Each record gives: clone size, D gene, J gene, V gene, CDR3 protein. D genes are given only for firm matches. The listing skips clone size in some rows; elsewhere it reads once, few, many or a size class.

abundance: once
d_gene: TRBD1
j_gene: TRBJ1-1
v_gene: TRBV7-6
CDR3aa: CASSHPGTGEGTEAFF

abundance: NA
d_gene: NA
j_gene: TRBJ2-3
v_gene: TRBV18
CDR3aa: CASSPQGSDTQYF

abundance: NA
d_gene: TRBD2
j_gene: TRBJ2-3
v_gene: TRBV30
CDR3aa: CAWSRTSGTDTQYF

abundance: NA
d_gene: TRBD1
j_gene: TRBJ2-7
v_gene: TRBV5-1
CDR3aa: CASSPGSTGDSYEQYF

abundance: NA
d_gene: TRBD1
j_gene: TRBJ1-5
v_gene: TRBV7-8
CDR3aa: CASSLVSGGWQPQHF

abundance: NA
d_gene: NA
j_gene: TRBJ2-1
v_gene: TRBV29-1
CDR3aa: CSVVGVGSYNEQFF

abundance: NA
d_gene: NA
j_gene: TRBJ2-7
v_gene: TRBV5-1
CDR3aa: CASSLSRDLYEQYF

abundance: NA
d_gene: TRBD1
j_gene: TRBJ2-7
v_gene: TRBV5-1
CDR3aa: CASSRDGQGPYEQYF

abundance: NA
d_gene: TRBD2
j_gene: TRBJ2-3
v_gene: TRBV7-8
CDR3aa: CASSSPLAGVPDTQYF

abundance: NA
d_gene: TRBD2
j_gene: TRBJ2-7
v_gene: TRBV9
CDR3aa: CASSSSGSIISEQYF

abundance: NA
d_gene: NA
j_gene: TRBJ2-2
v_gene: TRBV19
CDR3aa: CASHYYTGELFF

abundance: few
d_gene: NA
j_gene: TRBJ2-5
v_gene: TRBV11-1
CDR3aa: CASSLDRQETQYF

abundance: NA
d_gene: TRBD1
j_gene: TRBJ2-7
v_gene: TRBV2
CDR3aa: CASSATGTGRYEQYF

abundance: NA
d_gene: TRBD2
j_gene: TRBJ2-7
v_gene: TRBV5-1
CDR3aa: CASSLLAGNSYEQYF

abundance: NA
d_gene: NA
j_gene: TRBJ1-3
v_gene: TRBV7-9
CDR3aa: CASSILVSGNTIYF

abundance: few
d_gene: NA
j_gene: TRBJ2-7
v_gene: TRBV15
CDR3aa: CATSKMRSSYEQYF

abundance: NA
d_gene: TRBD2
j_gene: TRBJ2-1
v_gene: TRBV11-3
CDR3aa: CASSLVLAGGYSYNEQFF

abundance: many
d_gene: TRBD2
j_gene: TRBJ2-1
v_gene: TRBV6-5
CDR3aa: CASSFSGKNNAQFF

abundance: NA
d_gene: NA
j_gene: TRBJ1-2
v_gene: TRBV19
CDR3aa: CASWRYGYTF

abundance: NA
d_gene: TRBD1
j_gene: TRBJ2-7
v_gene: TRBV10-3
CDR3aa: CAISVPPGQGNEQYF

abundance: NA
d_gene: TRBD2
j_gene: TRBJ2-7
v_gene: TRBV5-4
CDR3aa: CASSLDLAGAGEQYF

abundance: NA
d_gene: TRBD2
j_gene: TRBJ2-5
v_gene: TRBV30
CDR3aa: CAWSVRGGRETQYF

abundance: once
d_gene: NA
j_gene: TRBJ1-1
v_gene: TRBV5-1
CDR3aa: CASSLTEGPLIEAFF

abundance: once
d_gene: TRBD1
j_gene: TRBJ2-3
v_gene: TRBV5-1
CDR3aa: CASSLPRDRVLSDTQYF

abundance: NA
d_gene: TRBD1
j_gene: TRBJ2-3
v_gene: TRBV7-3
CDR3aa: CASSLVPGQGIDTQYF

abundance: NA
d_gene: NA
j_gene: TRBJ1-1
v_gene: TRBV19
CDR3aa: CASSIRQTYTANEAFF

abundance: few
d_gene: TRBD2
j_gene: TRBJ2-7
v_gene: TRBV6-5
CDR3aa: CAVLKSGKGSYEQYF

abundance: NA
d_gene: TRBD1
j_gene: TRBJ2-1
v_gene: TRBV7-8
CDR3aa: CASSRTGANKFF

abundance: NA
d_gene: NA
j_gene: TRBJ2-5
v_gene: TRBV9
CDR3aa: CASSPGQAGETQYF

abundance: NA
d_gene: NA
j_gene: TRBJ2-1
v_gene: TRBV14
CDR3aa: CASSQGTINNEQFF

abundance: once
d_gene: TRBD2
j_gene: TRBJ2-1
v_gene: TRBV5-1
CDR3aa: CASSSELLAGGLDEQFF

abundance: NA
d_gene: TRBD2
j_gene: TRBJ2-1
v_gene: TRBV29-1
CDR3aa: CSVETSGEYNEQFF

abundance: NA
d_gene: TRBD1
j_gene: TRBJ2-4
v_gene: TRBV6-1
CDR3aa: CASSDWGQGRGNIQYF

abundance: NA
d_gene: TRBD2
j_gene: TRBJ2-1
v_gene: TRBV28
CDR3aa: CASSSPSVGSGVRDEQFF

abundance: once
d_gene: TRBD1
j_gene: TRBJ1-3
v_gene: TRBV4-2
CDR3aa: CASKDRSGNTIYF

abundance: NA
d_gene: TRBD1
j_gene: TRBJ1-5
v_gene: TRBV6-6
CDR3aa: CASRPTGGDGQPQHF

abundance: NA
d_gene: TRBD1
j_gene: TRBJ1-3
v_gene: TRBV2
CDR3aa: CASPDTDRDGNTIYF

abundance: NA
d_gene: TRBD1
j_gene: TRBJ1-2
v_gene: TRBV5-4
CDR3aa: CASSLGGGQGINYGYTF

abundance: few
d_gene: NA
j_gene: TRBJ2-2
v_gene: TRBV27
CDR3aa: CASSLQGPPNTGELFF

abundance: NA
d_gene: NA
j_gene: TRBJ2-1
v_gene: TRBV4-2
CDR3aa: CASSLGGLTNNEQFF

abundance: NA
d_gene: TRBD2
j_gene: TRBJ2-5
v_gene: TRBV27
CDR3aa: CATRWGGQETQYF

abundance: NA
d_gene: NA
j_gene: TRBJ2-7
v_gene: TRBV6-1
CDR3aa: CASSAYEQYF

abundance: once
d_gene: NA
j_gene: TRBJ1-1
v_gene: TRBV7-6
CDR3aa: CASSALQGWDTEAFF

abundance: NA
d_gene: TRBD1
j_gene: TRBJ2-7
v_gene: TRBV2
CDR3aa: CASRSGTGLYEQYF

abundance: NA
d_gene: NA
j_gene: TRBJ1-4
v_gene: TRBV4-2
CDR3aa: CASSHGRSEANEKLFF

abundance: once
d_gene: NA
j_gene: TRBJ1-1
v_gene: TRBV7-9
CDR3aa: CASSLLGGTEAFF

abundance: NA
d_gene: NA
j_gene: TRBJ2-3
v_gene: TRBV6-1
CDR3aa: CASRIQFDSTDTQYF

abundance: NA
d_gene: TRBD1
j_gene: TRBJ1-1
v_gene: TRBV28
CDR3aa: CASSRGGQGGAEAFF

abundance: once
d_gene: NA
j_gene: TRBJ1-3
v_gene: TRBV28
CDR3aa: CASMGGGGGNTIYF

abundance: NA
d_gene: NA
j_gene: TRBJ1-1
v_gene: TRBV2
CDR3aa: CASSLDRYTEAFF

abundance: NA
d_gene: NA
j_gene: TRBJ1-3
v_gene: TRBV5-6
CDR3aa: CASSWGSGGAGNTIYF

abundance: NA
d_gene: NA
j_gene: TRBJ1-2
v_gene: TRBV6-5
CDR3aa: CASSQMHNYGYTF

abundance: NA
d_gene: NA
j_gene: TRBJ1-2
v_gene: TRBV4-1
CDR3aa: CASSQANQANYGYTF